Given below is one TCR beta chain in context. Method: immunoSEQ multiplex PCR; TCRdb's copy keeps in-frame clones and lacks some. The data contain 400,000 to 450,000 clones, 70% to 90% of them singletons. This entry comes from a study of blood T cell repertoires in COVID-19. Germline CDR1 is SQVTM and CDR2 is ANQGSEA. This CDR3 has 15 residues. The junction had 12 bases not matched to a gene; V was cut back by 7 bases and J by 5 bases. The sample was peripheral blood. This TCR was sampled from a woman between 40 and 50 years old with COVID-19, enrolled during active disease. The chain links TRBV29-1 to TRBJ2-1; TRBD1 matches 9 bases. For the CDR3, the DNA is TGCAGCGCCCGAGGGGGGACAGGGCCTAACAATGAGCAGTTCTTC. Its translation is CSARGGTGPNNEQFF.